Listed here are 23 T cell receptor beta chains from one sample, sequenced in a study of radiotherapy plus CTLA-4 blockade in lung cancer. The table came from immunoSEQ multiplex PCR; TCRdb's copy has only in-frame clones and leaves some out. The sample lists tens of thousands of clones, roughly four fifths occurring once. Source: peripheral blood, taken from a patient treated with radiotherapy plus ipilimumab. These receptors originate from a human donor with non-small cell lung cancer who had stable disease on radiotherapy plus ipilimumab.

The chain uses TRBV11-2 and TRBJ1-1; possible D gene TRBD1, 5 bases. CDR1 is SGHAT, CDR2 FQNNGV, per germline. V lost 5 bases and J 1 base, leaving 14 bases between the germline ends. The CDR3 is 15 amino acids. CDR3 sequence (DNA): TGTGCCAGCAGCCCCAGGGTCCTCCGGAACACTGAAGCTTTCTTT. This sequence encodes CASSPRVLRNTEAFF.

The chain employs TRBV7-9 and TRBJ1-4, with 11 bases fitting TRBD1. The CDR3 totals 16 residues. The junction had 8 bases not matched to a gene; V was cut back by 4 bases and J by 7 bases. Germline CDR1 reads SEHNR; CDR2 reads FQNEAQ (reference sequence). Here the CDR3 DNA reads TGTGCCAGCAGCTCCCGGGACAGGGGGTGGAGTGAAAAACTGTTTTTT. It yields the protein CASSSRDRGWSEKLFF.

As concerns this clone: Mismatch with germline at one junction end may stem from a read error. V and J are TRBV9 and TRBJ2-1, with TRBD1 matching over 9 bases. Per the germline V gene, CDR1 is SGDLS and CDR2 is YYNGEE. This CDR3 contains 14 residues. The CDR3 loop is CASSPQDRGNEQLF. The CDR3 DNA reads TGTGCCAGCAGCCCCCAGGACAGGGGCAATGAGCAGCTCTTC. The full variable domain, rest sourced from reference TRBV9 and TRBJ2-1, is DSGVTQTPKHLITATGQRVTLRCSPRSGDLSVYWYQQSLDQGLQFLIQYYNGEERAKGNILERFSAQQFPDLHSELNLSSLELGDSALYFCASSPQDRGNEQLFGPGTRLTVL.

This clone occurred once. This chain uses TRBV7-3 with TRBJ1-5, with D uncertain. The CDR3 extends over 13 amino acids. V lost 5 bases and J 0 bases, leaving 5 bases between the germline ends. Germline CDR1 is SGHTA and CDR2 is FQGTGA. CDR3 amino acids: CASSRSSNQPQHF. The CDR3 nucleotides read TGTGCCAGCAGCCGGAGTAGCAATCAGCCCCAGCATTTT.

V gene TRBV7-9 combines with J gene TRBJ2-3; D may be TRBD2 (5 bases). Germline V gene lookup returns CDR1 SEHNR and CDR2 FQNEAQ (reference sequence). This CDR3 region has 16 residues. The ends were cut back, 5 bases at V and 1 base at J, with 16 bases in the middle. CDR3 sequence: CASSPASFTGTDTQYF. The CDR3 DNA follows: TGTGCCAGCAGCCCGGCTAGCTTTACCGGCACAGATACGCAGTATTTT.

This clone has only one observation. This chain connects TRBV6-1 to TRBJ1-1, with 7 bases that match TRBD1. The CDR3 length is 13 residues. Unmatched junction bases numbered 8, after V lost 8 bases and J lost 5 bases. CDR1 and CDR2 from the germline V gene are MNHNS and SASEGT. The CDR3 loop is CASAGQRNTEAFF. CDR3 DNA: TGTGCCAGCGCGGGACAGCGGAATACTGAAGCTTTCTTT.

This clone was picked up a small number of times. This chain joins TRBV19 and TRBJ1-2; D not resolved. V was trimmed by 2 bases and J by 7 bases, leaving 11 bases between them. The germline gives CDR1 LNHDA, CDR2 SQIVND (reference sequence). The CDR3 is 13 residues long. The CDR3 loop is CASSISESGGYTF. As DNA, the CDR3 is TGTGCCAGTAGTATATCGGAGTCGGGTGGCTACACCTTC.

Here the CDR3 DNA reads TGTGCCAGCAGTTACCAGACTGGTCTTAACAATGAGCAGTTCTTC. Protein: CASSYQTGLNNEQFF. The rearrangement joins TRBV6-5 to TRBJ2-1, with no clear D. Germline assignment: CDR1 MNHEY and CDR2 SVGAGI. The V end lost 2 bases, the J end lost 5 bases, and 13 bases lay between the germline ends. CDR3 length: 15 amino acids.

J is TRBJ1-5 and V is TRBV6-1; D possibly corresponds to TRBD1 (6 bases). Germline CDR1 MNHNS, CDR2 SASEGT. The CDR3 extends over 16 amino acids. V was pared by 4 bases and J by 0 bases, with 13 bases between. The CDR3 loop reads CASSVSGTLSNQPQHF. CDR3 coding DNA: TGTGCCAGCAGTGTCTCAGGGACACTTAGCAATCAGCCCCAGCATTTT.

This rearrangement joins TRBV10-1 to TRBJ2-4, with D possibly matching TRBD1 (5 bases). Trimming took 4 bases from V and 2 from J, leaving 9 bases between them. The CDR3 runs 14 residues. Germline CDR1 and CDR2: WNHNN and SYGVQD (reference sequence). CDR3 bases: TGCGCCAGCAGTGTTACAGGTTCCAAAAACATTCAGTACTTC. Translating gives CASSVTGSKNIQYF.

The V and J genes are TRBV2 and TRBJ2-5; 8 bases fit TRBD2. Germline lookup yields CDR1 SNHLY and CDR2 FYNNEI. The trim removed 2 bases at V and 5 bases at J, leaving 7 bases unmatched. CDR3 length: 15 residues. In nucleotides, the CDR3 is TGTGCCAGCAGTGAACGGTCGGCTAGCGGGGAGACCCAGTACTTC. It is translated as CASSERSASGETQYF. Variable domain in full (rest from reference TRBV2 and TRBJ2-5): EPEVTQTPSHQVTQMGQEVILRCVPISNHLYFYWYRQILGQKVEFLVSFYNNEISEKSEIFDDQFSVERPDGSNFTLKIRSTKLEDSAMYFCASSERSASGETQYFGPGTRLLVL.

The rearrangement links TRBV15 to TRBJ2-1, with 8 bases identical to TRBD1. V lost 0 bases, J lost 6 bases, and 13 bases stayed unmatched. The CDR3 contains 18 residues. Germline-derived CDR1 and CDR2 are LNHNV and YYDKDF (reference sequence). CDR3 bases: TGTGCCACCAGCAGAGATAAGGGTGGACAGGGAAATCCCAATGAGCAGTTCTTC. Translated: CATSRDKGGQGNPNEQFF.

The genes are TRBV6-5 and TRBJ1-3; 7 positions agree with TRBD1. The CDR3 sequence is 13 residues long. The V and J ends lost 10 bases and 4 bases, in that order; junction bases with no gene match: 7. Germline CDR1 MNHEY, CDR2 SVGAGI. CDR3 region: CATRQGVGNTIYF. The CDR3 DNA sequence: TGTGCCACGCGGCAGGGGGTCGGAAACACCATATATTTT.

This clone came up once. The chain uses TRBV5-1 and TRBJ2-7, with D tentatively TRBD1 or TRBD2 (6 bases each). The CDR3 runs 15 residues. V lost 0 bases and J 3 bases, leaving 13 bases between the germline ends. CDR1 is SGHRS and CDR2 is YFSETQ in the germline V gene. CDR3 sequence reads: CASSLGLGGIYEQYF. The CDR3 nucleotides read TGCGCCAGCAGCTTGGGACTAGGGGGAATCTACGAGCAGTACTTC. The variable domain in full, with the rest retrieved from reference TRBV5-1 and TRBJ2-7, is KAGVTQTPRYLIKTRGQQVTLSCSPISGHRSVSWYQQTPGQGLQFLFEYFSETQRNKGNFPGRFSGRQFSNSRSEMNVSTLELGDSALYLCASSLGLGGIYEQYFGPGTRLTVT.

This chain links TRBV28 with TRBJ2-7; 10 nucleotides agree with TRBD1. The CDR3 length is 13 residues. Germline CDR1 MDHEN, CDR2 SYDVKM. V lost 6 bases, J lost 3 bases, and 2 bases stayed unmatched. The CDR3: CASRRTGGYEQYF. The DNA for the CDR3 is TGTGCCAGCAGGAGGACAGGGGGCTACGAGCAGTACTTC.

The gene calls are TRBV7-9 and TRBJ2-5; D is uncertain. Germline V gene lookup returns CDR1 SEHNR and CDR2 FQNEAQ (reference sequence). Trimming took off 0 bases at V and 2 bases at J, with 4 bases between the two ends. CDR3 length: 13 residues. CDR3 sequence reads: CASSLADQETQYF. The CDR3 bases are TGTGCCAGCAGCTTAGCAGATCAAGAGACCCAGTACTTC.

The sample holds one count of this clone. The chain recombines TRBV11-3 with TRBJ2-1; 7 nucleotides align to TRBD2. Unmatched junction bases numbered 4, after V lost 1 base and J lost 4 bases. The CDR3 sequence is 15 residues long. Germline assignment: CDR1 SGHNT and CDR2 YENEEA. As DNA, the CDR3 is TGTGCCAGCAGCTTAGTACTAGCGAGATACAATGAGCAGTTCTTC. Translating gives CASSLVLARYNEQFF.

CDR3 nucleotide sequence: TGTGCCACCAGCAGAGATCGCGGCGACCAAGAGACCCAGTACTTC. Its protein is CATSRDRGDQETQYF. This chain uses TRBV15 with TRBJ2-5; D ambiguous. This CDR3 contains 15 residues. Germline CDR1 and CDR2: LNHNV and YYDKDF (reference sequence). The germline V and J ends were trimmed by 0 bases and 0 bases, with 8 bases remaining between them. The entire variable domain, with the rest obtained from reference TRBV15 and TRBJ2-5, is as follows: DAMVIQNPRYQVTQFGKPVTLSCSQTLNHNVMYWYQQKSSQAPKLLFHYYDKDFNNEADTPDNFQSRRPNTSFCFLDIRSPGLGDTAMYLCATSRDRGDQETQYFGPGTRLLVL.

Written as DNA, the CDR3 is TGTGCCAGTAGTAGAAGACAGGGCCTTAATGAAAAACTGTTTTTT. Protein product: CASSRRQGLNEKLFF. V gene TRBV19 combines with J gene TRBJ1-4; 7 positions match TRBD1. This CDR3 is built from 15 residues. Germline V gives CDR1 LNHDA, CDR2 SQIVND (reference sequence). The V gene end was trimmed by 4 bases and the J gene end by 4 bases; junction bases not matched to a gene: 6.

The chain links TRBV27 to TRBJ1-2, with D possibly TRBD1 on 5 matching bases. Germline V CDR1 and CDR2: MNHEY, SMNVEV (reference sequence). The ends were cut back, 7 bases at V and 6 bases at J, with 15 bases in the middle. The CDR3 length is 13 residues. CDR3 bases: TGTGCCAGCATGGAAGGGGCAGGGCATGGCTACACCTTC. Its protein product is CASMEGAGHGYTF.

The chain uses TRBV6-5 and TRBJ1-6; D gene ambiguous. Germline assignment: CDR1 MNHEY and CDR2 SVGAGI. V dropped 2 bases and J dropped 5 bases, with 10 bases sitting between them. The CDR3 has 15 residues. The CDR3 loop is CASSYQTPDNSPLHF. In nucleotides, the CDR3 is TGTGCCAGCAGTTACCAGACACCCGATAATTCACCCCTCCACTTT.

J is TRBJ1-1 and V is TRBV21-1. TRBV21-1 is deemed a pseudogene. The CDR3 runs 16 residues. The CDR3 loop is CASSKLGRGKNTEAFF. CDR3 bases: TGTGCCAGCAGCAAATTGGGGCGCGGGAAGAACACTGAAGCTTTCTTT.

The chain couples TRBV10-1 to TRBJ2-1; tentative D call: TRBD1 (6 bases). In germline, CDR1 is WNHNN, CDR2 SYGVQD (reference sequence). This CDR3 region has 16 residues. The germline V and J ends were trimmed by 3 bases and 1 base, with 13 bases remaining between them. This chain's CDR3 is CASSDLQGRSYNEQFF. CDR3 DNA sequence: TGCGCCAGCAGTGACCTACAGGGACGATCCTACAATGAGCAGTTCTTC.